This T cell receptor beta chain is from a study of cytomegalovirus exposure and HLA in healthy donors. Study-level results: Presence/absence analyses treated sequencing depth as roughly uniform across donors. A missense DCLRE1C variant was associated with V- and J-gene trimming of TCR beta chains in a later analysis, and an independent cohort replicated the association. A later analysis, which compared TCR beta chains of equal frequency, found the HLA-associated ones more clonally expanded.

The PCR employed 60 Vbeta primers together with 13 Jbeta primers. Assay used: immunoSEQ multiplex PCR; TCRdb lists only in-frame clones, some missing. Seen here are approximately 190,000 clones, about four fifths observed once, and the top ten hold under 2%. About this clone: Its antigen is unknown.

V gave up 2 bases and J gave up 0 bases, with 10 bases separating them. Germline assignment: CDR1 KGHSH and CDR2 LQKENI. This CDR3 region has 15 residues. Sequencing was carried out using PBMCs. The receptor comes from a man aged 35 to 55 in good health and CMV-seropositive. The chain employs TRBV18 and TRBJ1-1, with D possibly TRBD1 on 5 matching bases. CDR3 sequence: CASSPSDSMNTEAFF. The CDR3 nucleotides are TGTGCCAGCTCACCAAGCGACAGCATGAACACTGAAGCTTTCTTT. The variable domain in full, with the rest retrieved from reference TRBV18 and TRBJ1-1, is NAGVMQNPRHLVRRRGQEARLRCSPMKGHSHVYWYRQLPEEGLKFMVYLQKENIIDESGMPKERFSAEFPKEGPSILRIQQVVRGDSAAYFCASSPSDSMNTEAFFGQGTRLTVV.